This record looks at one T cell receptor (beta chain) sequence and its context. What it recognizes is unknown. The sample originates from a study of cytomegalovirus exposure and HLA in healthy donors. Amplification used 60 Vbeta primers and 13 Jbeta primers. Profiling relied on immunoSEQ multiplex PCR, and the TCRdb table lists in-frame clones only, not all of them. This sample contains 45,000 to 55,000 clones. Broader study findings: Associated with HLA alleles at 0.05 false discovery rate in a later analysis were around 17,000 TCR beta sequences. An apparent linkage of common viral pathogens to several of the most significant clusters emerged in a later analysis.

The TCR was taken from a woman aged 45 to 65 in good health and CMV-seropositive. Sequencing was done on a sample of PBMCs.

CDR3 DNA sequence: TGTGCCAGCAGCTTCGGAGGGACAGGTCTAAACTCTGGGGCCAACGTCCTGACTTTC. Translated: CASSFGGTGLNSGANVLTF. V is TRBV7-9 and J is TRBJ2-6, with 8 nucleotides matching TRBD1. The CDR3 is 19 residues long. The V gene end was trimmed by 3 bases and the J gene end by 0 bases; junction bases not matched to a gene: 10. Germline V lookup: CDR1 SEHNR, CDR2 FQNEAQ (reference sequence).